This T cell receptor beta chain was recovered during a study of blood T cell repertoires in COVID-19. Across the whole study: T cells, B-cell-depleted T cells, or PBMCs supplied cDNA or gDNA.

In the authors' methods: From reference gene primer amplification, estimates of nucleated cell counts were derived. Assay used: immunoSEQ multiplex PCR; TCRdb lists only in-frame clones, some missing. V, J and clone size derive from that table, while D and trimming were established from the DNA sequence. Of around 330,000 clones in the sample, roughly 90% were seen once. V was cut by 0 bases and J by 1 base, with 10 bases left in between. The V gene's germline CDR1 is SGHKS and CDR2 YYEKEE (reference sequence). The CDR3 sequence is 15 residues long. This TCR was recovered from a woman aged 45 to 65 with active or convalescent COVID-19. The J gene is TRBJ1-1, the V gene TRBV5-5, with D maybe TRBD1 (5 bases). The sequenced material came from peripheral blood. The CDR3 protein is CASSLGATANTEAFF. The CDR3 bases are TGTGCCAGCAGCTTGGGGGCGACAGCGAACACTGAAGCTTTCTTT.